Listed here are 32 T cell receptor beta chains from one sample, sequenced in a study of cytotoxic CD8 clonotypes in ibrutinib-treated CLL. Profiling relied on immunoSEQ multiplex PCR, and the TCRdb table lists in-frame clones only, not all of them. The sample lists under 200,000 clones; 84% were seen once. The sample was PBMCs, taken after 24 months of ibrutinib treatment. The receptors were gathered from a human donor with chronic lymphocytic leukemia.

The rearrangement uses TRBV2 and TRBJ1-3; D is perhaps TRBD1 (6 bases). The CDR3 loop spans 12 amino acids. CDR1 and CDR2 (germline): SNHLY, FYNNEI. The V and J ends lost 7 bases and 5 bases respectively, with 9 bases between them. This chain's CDR3 is CASTGGRNTIYF. In DNA form, the CDR3 reads TGTGCCAGCACGGGGGGCCGAAACACCATATATTTT.

This rearrangement joins TRBV7-2 to TRBJ2-7; D gene uncertain. Trimming left V 4 bases short and J 4 bases short, with 11 bases between. This CDR3 has 13 residues. Germline CDR1 reads SGHTA; CDR2 reads FQGNSA. Written as DNA, the CDR3 is TGTGCCAGCAGCTCCCTACCTCGTTACGAGCAGTACTTC. This translates into CASSSLPRYEQYF.

The rearrangement links TRBV13 to TRBJ1-2; D is perhaps TRBD1 (5 bases). Trimming cost V 5 bases and J 6 bases, with 10 bases left between them. The CDR3 totals 12 residues. Looked up from germline, CDR1 is PRHDT and CDR2 is FYEKMQ (reference sequence). The CDR3 reads CASSRPRDGYTF. In DNA form, the CDR3 reads TGTGCCAGCAGCCGTCCCAGGGATGGCTACACCTTC.

The chain carries TRBV7-3 and TRBJ2-1; TRBD2 matches 13 bases. The CDR3 runs 14 residues. Germline lookup yields CDR1 SGHTA and CDR2 FQGTGA. Trimming took 6 bases from V and 5 from J; bases not matched to a gene: 1. The CDR3 here is CASRLAGGNNEQFF. The CDR3 DNA reads TGTGCCAGCAGACTAGCGGGAGGGAACAATGAGCAGTTCTTC.

The rearrangement joins TRBV11-2 to TRBJ1-1; D is perhaps TRBD1 (5 bases). Trimming pared 2 bases from V and 4 bases from J, leaving 8 bases between. The CDR3 is 13 residues long. The germline gives CDR1 SGHAT, CDR2 FQNNGV. The CDR3 loop reads CASSLQGSTEAFF. In nucleotides, the CDR3 is TGTGCCAGCAGCTTACAGGGATCCACTGAAGCTTTCTTT.

CDR3 sequence reads: CASSLNQGAGGNQPQHF. DNA for the CDR3: TGTGCCAGCAGCCTAAACCAGGGGGCGGGTGGCAATCAGCCCCAGCATTTT. The J gene is TRBJ1-5, the V gene TRBV4-2, with 8 bases fitting TRBD1. Germline CDR1 is LGHNA and CDR2 is YNFKEQ. The length of the CDR3 is 17 residues. J gave up 2 bases and V 4 bases, and 10 bases lay outside the gene matches.

The genes are TRBV30 and TRBJ1-1; no definite D call. Trimming removed 0 bases at V and 0 bases at J, with 5 bases between. The CDR3 length is 13 residues. Germline loops: CDR1 GTSNPN, CDR2 SVGIG (reference sequence). DNA of the CDR3: TGTGCCTGGAGTGTAACAGTGAACACTGAAGCTTTCTTT. Its protein product is CAWSVTVNTEAFF.

The CDR3 spells CASSPRSTSGRSGSTDTQYF. CDR3 DNA: TGTGCCAGCTCACCACGTTCGACTAGCGGGAGGTCCGGGAGCACAGATACGCAGTATTTT. This rearrangement joins TRBV18 to TRBJ2-3; 13 nucleotides agree with TRBD2. Germline trimming cut 1 base from V and 0 bases from J; bases unmatched to any gene: 10. This CDR3 is built from 20 residues. Germline loops: CDR1 KGHSH, CDR2 LQKENI.

This chain connects TRBV10-3 to TRBJ2-7, with 13 nucleotides matching TRBD2. The trim removed 4 bases at V and 1 base at J, leaving 1 base unmatched. This CDR3 is built from 15 residues. The V gene's germline CDR1 is ENHRY and CDR2 SYGVKD. CDR3 DNA sequence: TGTGCCATCAGTGGGGGACTAGCGGGATCCTACGAGCAGTACTTC. This sequence encodes CAISGGLAGSYEQYF.

This sequence joins TRBV5-4 and TRBJ1-1, with TRBD1 matching 9 bases. V was clipped by 0 bases and J by 5 bases; unmatched bases: 11. CDR3 length: 17 residues. The germline V gene encodes CDR1 SGHNT and CDR2 YYREEE (reference sequence). CDR3 sequence: CASSLATPRDRETEAFF. The CDR3 DNA is TGTGCCAGCAGCTTGGCAACACCCCGGGACAGGGAGACTGAAGCTTTCTTT.

The chain uses TRBV19 and TRBJ2-4; 9 bases fit TRBD1. Germline loops: CDR1 LNHDA, CDR2 SQIVND (reference sequence). The CDR3 has 13 residues. Germline trimming cut 1 base from V and 16 bases from J; bases unmatched to any gene: 8. CDR3 nucleotide sequence: TGTGCCAGTAGTATAGCCCGGACAGGGGTCAAATACTTC. It encodes CASSIARTGVKYF.

The chain joins TRBV19 to TRBJ2-2; 9 positions match TRBD2. The CDR3 runs 15 residues. V trimming: 6 bases; J trimming: 6 bases; junction bases outside the gene matches: 8. Germline CDR1 LNHDA, CDR2 SQIVND (reference sequence). The CDR3: CASRTHSGSAGELFF. CDR3 DNA: TGTGCCAGTAGGACTCATAGCGGGAGCGCCGGGGAGCTGTTTTTT.

The chain joins TRBV2 to TRBJ1-5; D may be TRBD1 (6 bases). CDR1 and CDR2 (germline): SNHLY, FYNNEI. The CDR3 has 14 amino acids. V lost 3 bases, J lost 6 bases, and 12 bases lay in between. In DNA, the CDR3 is TGTGCCAGCAGTGATCACAGGGAGGGTCAGCCCCAGCATTTT. Translation: CASSDHREGQPQHF. Complete variable domain (other parts from reference TRBV2 and TRBJ1-5): EPEVTQTPSHQVTQMGQEVILRCVPISNHLYFYWYRQILGQKVEFLVSFYNNEISEKSEIFDDQFSVERPDGSNFTLKIRSTKLEDSAMYFCASSDHREGQPQHFGDGTRLSIL.

V and J are TRBV11-1 and TRBJ1-1; D unresolved. The CDR3 has 13 amino acids. Between the trimmed V and J ends, which lost 5 bases and 1 base, there was a span of 8 bases. In germline, CDR1 is SGHAT, CDR2 FQDESV (reference sequence). This CDR3 reads CASSRGKNTEAFF. Here the CDR3 DNA reads TGTGCCAGCAGCCGGGGTAAGAACACTGAAGCTTTCTTT.

This rearrangement joins TRBV7-3 to TRBJ1-2, with a tentative D call TRBD1 (5 bases). Germline V gene sequence: CDR1 SGHTA, CDR2 FQGTGA. The CDR3 spans 15 residues. Deletions cut 5 bases from V and 7 bases from J, with 20 bases between. CDR3 residues: CASSGGTQGEGGYTF. In DNA, the CDR3 is TGTGCCAGCAGCGGCGGGACTCAGGGTGAGGGTGGCTACACCTTC.

The chain couples TRBV30 to TRBJ1-1, with D possibly TRBD1 on 5 matching bases. V lost 0 bases and J 0 bases, leaving 14 bases between the germline ends. In germline, CDR1 is GTSNPN, CDR2 SVGIG (reference sequence). The CDR3 extends over 16 amino acids. CDR3 loop: CAWSVLGRAVNTEAFF. CDR3 sequence (DNA): TGTGCCTGGAGTGTACTGGGGCGGGCAGTGAACACTGAAGCTTTCTTT.

The rearrangement joins TRBV23-1 to TRBJ1-5; D not resolved. TRBV23-1 is noted as an ORF with a role that remains uncertain. V lost 4 bases to trimming and J lost 6 bases, with 16 bases between them. The CDR3 covers 15 residues. The CDR3 bases are TGCGCCAGCAGTCCATTTAGAGGACCGGGTCAGCCCCAGCATTTT. Amino acids: CASSPFRGPGQPQHF.

The genes are TRBV6-5 and TRBJ1-2; D is ambiguous. V shed 11 bases and J shed 6 bases, with 16 bases lying between them. This CDR3 is 12 amino acids long. Germline values: CDR1 MNHEY, CDR2 SVGAGI. DNA of the CDR3: TGTGCCTCGGCCGAGGGAGGTAATGGCTACACCTTC. This codes for CASAEGGNGYTF.

The chain carries TRBV7-3 and TRBJ2-7; 7 bases are shared with TRBD2. The CDR3 consists of 18 residues. The germline gives CDR1 SGHTA, CDR2 FQGTGA. Trimming removed 5 bases from V and 3 bases from J; junction bases left unmatched: 19. The DNA of the CDR3 is TGTGCCAGCAGCCCATTGGGCAGGGTGAGGCGGGAGAGCTACGAGCAGTACTTC. It specifies CASSPLGRVRRESYEQYF.

This chain connects TRBV5-1 to TRBJ1-1; D remains ambiguous. This CDR3 has 18 amino acids. V was shortened by 0 bases and J by 4 bases, with 22 bases between the two germline ends. Per germline, CDR1 SGHRS and CDR2 YFSETQ. The CDR3 protein is CASSLEYGKPTRGTEAFF. CDR3 bases: TGCGCCAGCAGCTTGGAGTACGGCAAACCCACTCGGGGCACTGAAGCTTTCTTT.

The table lists this clone with a few counts. The chain couples TRBV2 to TRBJ1-2; D is ambiguous. The CDR3 extends over 12 amino acids. The V and J ends lost 6 bases and 7 bases respectively, with 12 bases between them. Germline-derived CDR1 and CDR2 are SNHLY and FYNNEI. Here the CDR3 DNA reads TGTGCCAGCAGCGGAGAGGTATCTGGCTACACCTTC. Translation: CASSGEVSGYTF.

V gene TRBV7-9 combines with J gene TRBJ1-1; D may be TRBD1 (6 bases). Trimming left V 3 bases short and J 3 bases short, with 14 bases between. Germline V gene lookup returns CDR1 SEHNR and CDR2 FQNEAQ (reference sequence). The CDR3 covers 15 residues. The CDR3 loop is CASSFHPPGDTEAFF. In nucleotides, the CDR3 is TGTGCCAGCAGCTTCCACCCCCCAGGGGACACTGAAGCTTTCTTT.

The rearrangement links TRBV5-1 to TRBJ2-7, with TRBD1 identical over 7 bases. The germline V gene has CDR1 SGHRS and CDR2 YFSETQ. After removal of 0 bases from V and 3 bases from J, the junction contained 6 bases not matched to a gene. This CDR3 spans 15 amino acids. In nucleotides, the CDR3 is TGCGCCAGCAGCTTGGACCCGGGACAGAACTACGAGCAGTACTTC. Protein: CASSLDPGQNYEQYF.

The rearrangement uses TRBV29-1 and TRBJ1-1; TRBD1 matches 11 bases. V was clipped by 7 bases and J by 4 bases; unmatched bases: 2. Germline assignment: CDR1 SQVTM and CDR2 ANQGSEA. This CDR3 is built from 12 residues. The chain's CDR3 is CSAGTGGTEAFF. The CDR3 nucleotides read TGCAGCGCCGGGACAGGGGGCACTGAAGCTTTCTTT.

The chain combines TRBV19 with TRBJ1-5; 7 positions agree with TRBD1. Germline V gene sequence: CDR1 LNHDA, CDR2 SQIVND (reference sequence). The V gene end was trimmed by 3 bases and the J gene end by 5 bases; junction bases not matched to a gene: 10. This CDR3 is 16 amino acids long. The CDR3 reads CASSIRGKNGYQPQHF. In DNA, the CDR3 is TGTGCCAGTAGTATCAGGGGGAAAAATGGGTATCAGCCCCAGCATTTT.

This clone has more than one count but fewer than ten. This sequence joins TRBV7-9 and TRBJ2-7; possible D gene TRBD2, 5 bases. Trimming took off 6 bases at V and 7 bases at J, with 19 bases between the two ends. Germline-derived CDR1 and CDR2 are SEHNR and FQNEAQ (reference sequence). The CDR3 contains 14 residues. As DNA, the CDR3 is TGTGCCAGCAGAGGTACCGGGTCCTCGGGGGAGCAGTACTTC. This gives the protein CASRGTGSSGEQYF.

The chain links TRBV4-2 to TRBJ1-1; 8 bases line up with TRBD1. This CDR3 comprises 17 residues. CDR1 LGHNA and CDR2 YNFKEQ come from the germline V gene. V lost 4 bases to trimming and J lost 3 bases; unmatched junction nucleotides: 13. The CDR3 loop reads CASSRGQGGGEDTEAFF. The CDR3 nucleotides are TGTGCCAGCAGCCGCGGACAGGGTGGGGGAGAGGACACTGAAGCTTTCTTT.

DNA for the CDR3: TGTGCCAGCAGCTCGATTACAGGGACAGATACGCAGTATTTT. Its protein is CASSSITGTDTQYF. V usage is TRBV7-3 and J usage is TRBJ2-3, with D perhaps TRBD1 (6 bases). V was cut by 4 bases and J by 3 bases, with 11 bases left in between. The CDR3 is 14 residues long. Germline V gene lookup returns CDR1 SGHTA and CDR2 FQGTGA.

The V gene is TRBV11-1, the J gene TRBJ2-1; D might be TRBD2 (6 bases). The CDR3 consists of 14 residues. The V gene lost 4 bases and the J gene lost 7 bases, with 14 bases spanning the gap. Germline lookup yields CDR1 SGHAT and CDR2 FQDESV (reference sequence). The CDR3 protein is CASSSAGNKNEQFF. DNA for the CDR3: TGTGCCAGCAGCTCCGCGGGAAACAAAAATGAGCAGTTCTTC.

The chain is built from TRBV2 and TRBJ1-1; tentative D call: TRBD1 (6 bases). The germline V and J ends were trimmed by 4 bases and 0 bases, with 12 bases remaining between them. Looked up from germline, CDR1 is SNHLY and CDR2 is FYNNEI. This CDR3 is 15 amino acids long. The CDR3 region has the DNA TGTGCCAGCAGTGCGAGGGGGGGGATGAACACTGAAGCTTTCTTT. Its protein product is CASSARGGMNTEAFF. The whole variable domain, filled in from reference TRBV2 and TRBJ1-1, reads EPEVTQTPSHQVTQMGQEVILRCVPISNHLYFYWYRQILGQKVEFLVSFYNNEISEKSEIFDDQFSVERPDGSNFTLKIRSTKLEDSAMYFCASSARGGMNTEAFFGQGTRLTVV.

This clone was detected once. This sequence joins TRBV21-1 and TRBJ1-1. TRBV21-1 is an annotated pseudogene. CDR3 length equals 12 residues. In nucleotides, the CDR3 is TGTGCCACCCAAGGAGGGTATACTGAAGCTTTCTTT. The encoded protein is CATQGGYTEAFF.

V gene TRBV28 combines with J gene TRBJ2-3; 11 nucleotides agree with TRBD2. V dropped 3 bases and J dropped 1; count of bases not matched to a gene: 3. The CDR3 contains 16 residues. Germline-derived CDR1 and CDR2 are MDHEN and SYDVKM. CDR3 residues: CASSFSGRGGTDTQYF. CDR3 bases: TGTGCCAGCAGTTTTAGCGGGAGGGGTGGCACAGATACGCAGTATTTT.